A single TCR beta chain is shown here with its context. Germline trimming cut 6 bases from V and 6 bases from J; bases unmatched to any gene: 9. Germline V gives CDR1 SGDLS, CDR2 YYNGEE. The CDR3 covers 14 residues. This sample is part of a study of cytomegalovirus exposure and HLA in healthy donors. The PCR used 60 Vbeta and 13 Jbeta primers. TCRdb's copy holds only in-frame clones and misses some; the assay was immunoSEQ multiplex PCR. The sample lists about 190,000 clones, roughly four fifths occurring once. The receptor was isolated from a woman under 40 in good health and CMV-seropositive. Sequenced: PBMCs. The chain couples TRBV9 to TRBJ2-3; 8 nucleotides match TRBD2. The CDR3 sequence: CASKAGGLSDTQYF. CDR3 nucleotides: TGTGCCAGCAAGGCGGGGGGCCTGAGTGATACGCAGTATTTT.